Listed below are T cell receptor beta chains from one sample, sequenced in a study of T cell repertoires in cytomegalovirus infection. What these receptors recognize is not known. MiXCR, run by TCRdb on the reads, gives a single entry per CDR3 protein. The table lists approximately 49,000 distinct CDR3 sequences, roughly a fifth of them singletons. This sample comprised CD8+ T cells from cultured PBMCs, obtained from culture after CMV antigen stimulation. These receptors originate from a human donor in good health (CMV status not recorded). Some clones in this sample may be carry-over from other donors' samples. The CDR3 runs from the conserved cysteine through the conserved F or W. Fields, in order: J gene, clone size, D gene, V gene, CDR3 protein, CDR3 DNA. A D gene is named only where the DNA matches it firmly. Clone size is given for some rows only: seen once, a few or many times, or a class if the clone is expanded.

>TRBJ1-5|once|.|TRBV7-8
CASSLASGLPLNQPQHF
TGTGCCAGCAGCTTAGCGTCAGGATTACCTCTCAATCAGCCCCAGCATTTT
>TRBJ1-6|many|TRBD1|TRBV5-1
CASSTGQDYNSPLHF
TGCGCCAGCAGTACCGGACAGGACTATAATTCACCCCTCCACTTT
>TRBJ1-5|medium-sized|.|TRBV28
CASSTLYAGSKPQHF
TGTGCCAGCAGCACCCTTTATGCGGGCTCCAAGCCCCAGCATTTT
>TRBJ2-7|.|TRBD1|TRBV7-6
CASSLNRQGAYEQYF
TGTGCCAGCAGCTTAAACCGGCAGGGGGCCTACGAGCAGTACTTC
>TRBJ2-1|.|.|TRBV29-1
CSVEDPPESRPGEQFF
TGCAGCGTTGAAGATCCCCCAGAGAGCAGGCCGGGTGAGCAGTTCTTC
>TRBJ2-3|.|.|TRBV2
CASRLTGSSGDTQYF
TGTGCCAGCAGACTCACCGGGAGCTCAGGGGATACGCAGTATTTT
>TRBJ1-1|few|.|TRBV19
CASKGERVSNTEAFF
TGTGCCAGTAAGGGGGAACGAGTGTCGAACACTGAAGCTTTCTTT
>TRBJ2-7|few|TRBD2|TRBV4-1
CASSQDHGTSGRTYEQYF
TGCGCCAGCAGCCAAGATCACGGGACTAGCGGGAGAACCTACGAGCAGTACTTC
>TRBJ2-5|few|TRBD2|TRBV7-2
CASSDHGGAVETQYF
TGTGCCAGCAGCGACCACGGGGGGGCCGTTGAGACCCAGTACTTC
>TRBJ2-2|.|TRBD2|TRBV9
CASSVGGGPNTGELFF
TGTGCCAGCAGCGTCGGCGGGGGGCCGAACACCGGGGAGCTGTTTTTT
>TRBJ1-2|.|.|TRBV7-8
CASSLLGQEEYGYTF
TGTGCCAGCAGCTTATTAGGCCAGGAGGAATATGGCTACACCTTC
>TRBJ2-1|few|.|TRBV6-2/TRBV6-3
CASSFESSYNEQFF
TGTGCCAGCAGTTTTGAGAGCTCCTACAATGAGCAGTTCTTC
>TRBJ2-1|few|TRBD2|TRBV12-3/TRBV12-4
CASSPSSGRGGANEQFF
TGTGCCAGCAGTCCTTCTAGCGGGAGAGGGGGTGCCAATGAGCAGTTCTTC
>TRBJ2-7|.|TRBD2|TRBV11-2
CASSFRTSGSYEQYF
TGTGCCAGCAGCTTTAGGACTAGCGGGAGTTACGAGCAGTACTTC
>TRBJ1-5|.|TRBD1|TRBV4-1
CASSQGTGRRGQPQHF
TGCGCCAGCAGCCAAGGGACAGGCCGACGGGGTCAGCCCCAGCATTTT
>TRBJ1-5|.|.|TRBV6-6
CASSYSEAIYNQPQHF
TGTGCCAGCAGTTACTCGGAGGCAATTTACAATCAGCCCCAGCATTTT
>TRBJ2-7|many|TRBD2|TRBV20-1
CSARGLGLTYEQYF
TGCAGTGCCAGAGGACTAGGGTTGACCTACGAGCAGTACTTC
>TRBJ2-1|few|.|TRBV12-3/TRBV12-4
CASNPSDANEQFF
TGTGCCAGCAATCCCTCGGACGCCAATGAGCAGTTCTTC
>TRBJ2-7|.|.|TRBV28
CASSRGPFYEQYF
TGTGCCAGCAGCCGGGGACCGTTCTACGAGCAGTACTTC
>TRBJ2-1|.|.|TRBV7-2
CASSLGKHGEQFF
TGTGCCAGCAGCTTAGGTAAACACGGTGAGCAGTTCTTC
>TRBJ2-7|few|TRBD2|TRBV28
CASSPWREDYEQYF
TGTGCCAGCAGTCCCTGGCGGGAGGACTACGAGCAGTACTTC
>TRBJ2-1|few|.|TRBV9
CASSVGETEQFF
TGTGCCAGCAGCGTAGGAGAAACTGAGCAGTTCTTC
>TRBJ2-7|few|TRBD1|TRBV7-2
CASSLRDSPLYEQYF
TGTGCCAGCAGCTTAAGGGACAGCCCTTTATACGAGCAGTACTTC
>TRBJ1-1|few|.|TRBV19
CASSRGANTEAFF
TGTGCCAGTAGTAGGGGGGCGAACACTGAAGCTTTCTTT
>TRBJ2-7|.|TRBD1|TRBV4-1
CASSPGQDVYEQYF
TGCGCCAGCAGCCCGGGACAGGATGTTTACGAGCAGTACTTC
>TRBJ2-5|many|TRBD2|TRBV7-9
CASSPRNSGRWQETQYF
TGTGCCAGCAGCCCTCGTAATAGCGGGAGATGGCAAGAGACCCAGTACTTC
>TRBJ2-1|few|TRBD2|TRBV15
CATSPDSGSPSYNEQFF
TGTGCCACCAGCCCTGACAGCGGGAGCCCGTCCTACAATGAGCAGTTCTTC
>TRBJ2-6|.|.|TRBV7-8
CASSAIVGANVLTF
TGTGCCAGCAGCGCCATAGTTGGTGCCAACGTCCTGACTTTC
>TRBJ2-5|medium-sized|.|TRBV28
CASSGMGLEETQYF
TGTGCCAGCAGTGGGATGGGACTGGAGGAGACCCAGTACTTC
>TRBJ2-1|many|.|TRBV28
CASSPMGPYNEQFF
TGTGCCAGCAGTCCCATGGGCCCTTACAATGAGCAGTTCTTC
>TRBJ2-5|.|TRBD1|TRBV6-1
CASSFDRGETQYF
TGTGCCAGCAGCTTCGACAGGGGCGAGACCCAGTACTTC
>TRBJ2-3|.|.|TRBV9
CASGASGSSTDTQYF
TGTGCCAGCGGAGCCTCGGGCTCTAGCACAGATACGCAGTATTTT
>TRBJ1-2|many|.|TRBV7-3
CASSPTGHTNYGYTF
TGTGCCAGCAGCCCGACTGGACACACTAACTATGGCTACACCTTC